Below, 5 T cell receptor beta chains from the same sample are listed, as sequenced in a study of T-cell memory formation after mild COVID-19. TCRdb fed the 5' RACE reads into MiXCR, producing one record per CDR3 protein. The sample lists hundreds of thousands of distinct CDR3 sequences; around 28% were seen once. The sequenced sample was PBMCs or a T cell subset sorted from them (not recorded which). These receptors were taken from an adult woman who had mild COVID-19 (a few samples of this study predate the infection). Cell type and time point are not known.

V gene TRBV6-5 combines with J gene TRBJ1-1; TRBD1 is a possible D gene (6 bases). Trimming cost V 8 bases and J 1 base, with 14 bases left between them. CDR1 and CDR2 from the germline V gene are MNHEY and SVGAGI. The CDR3 totals 14 residues. The DNA for the CDR3 is TGTGCCAGCCGCCCGGACAGATCGAACACTGAAGCTTTCTTT. This sequence encodes CASRPDRSNTEAFF.

The chain combines TRBV5-6 with TRBJ2-7, with D perhaps being TRBD1 or TRBD2 (5 bases each). The CDR3 totals 17 residues. V lost 0 bases, J lost 2 bases, and 18 bases lay in between. The germline V gene has CDR1 SGHDT and CDR2 YYEEEE. The CDR3 spells CASSLDFTGTAAYEQYF. The CDR3, as DNA: TGTGCCAGCAGCTTGGACTTTACCGGGACCGCCGCCTACGAGCAGTACTTC.

The rearrangement links TRBV14 to TRBJ2-5; TRBD2 might be the D (6 bases). Deletions cut 2 bases from V and 2 bases from J, with 15 bases between. Germline loops: CDR1 SGHDN, CDR2 FVKESK. This CDR3 contains 16 residues. CDR3 coding DNA: TGTGCCAGCAGCCAATTCGTGACTAGGCGTCAAGAGACCCAGTACTTC. It translates to CASSQFVTRRQETQYF.

The chain uses TRBV15 and TRBJ1-1; possible D gene TRBD1, 6 bases. The CDR3 loop spans 15 amino acids. Germline V gene data show CDR1 as LNHNV and CDR2 as YYDKDF (reference sequence). V was pared by 5 bases and J by 5 bases, with 18 bases between. The CDR3 nucleotides are TGTGCCACCAGCCCGCATTTACAGGGAACGACTGAAGCTTTCTTT. Residues: CATSPHLQGTTEAFF.

The rearrangement joins TRBV7-2 to TRBJ2-7; D unresolved. V was clipped by 0 bases and J by 9 bases, with 9 bases between them. The CDR3 loop spans 12 amino acids. Germline V gene sequence: CDR1 SGHTA, CDR2 FQGNSA. CDR3 bases: TGTGCCAGCAGCTTAGCTAGAGTTGGGCAGTACTTC. The encoded protein is CASSLARVGQYF.